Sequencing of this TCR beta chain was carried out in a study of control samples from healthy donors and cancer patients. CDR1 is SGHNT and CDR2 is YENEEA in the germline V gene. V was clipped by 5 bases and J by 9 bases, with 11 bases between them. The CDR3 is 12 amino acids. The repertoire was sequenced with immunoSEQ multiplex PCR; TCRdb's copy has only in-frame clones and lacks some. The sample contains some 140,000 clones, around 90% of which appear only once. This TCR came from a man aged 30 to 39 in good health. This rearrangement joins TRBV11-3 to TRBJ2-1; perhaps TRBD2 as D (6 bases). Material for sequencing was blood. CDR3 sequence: CASSRNSGEQFF. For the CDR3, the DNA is TGTGCCAGCAGCCGTAATAGCGGTGAGCAGTTCTTC. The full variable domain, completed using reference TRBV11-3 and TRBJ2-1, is EAGVVQSPRYKIIEKKQPVAFWCNPISGHNTLYWYLQNLGQGPELLIRYENEEAVDDSQLPKDRFSAERLKGVDSTLKIQPAELGDSAVYLCASSRNSGEQFFGPGTRLTVL.